This T cell receptor (beta chain) was observed in a study of cytomegalovirus exposure and HLA in healthy donors. Study conclusions and caveats: The authors later linked a missense DCLRE1C variant to TCR beta V- and J-gene trimming.

PCR primers comprised 60 Vbeta and 13 Jbeta primers. TCRdb's table, derived via immunoSEQ multiplex PCR, lists solely in-frame clones and lacks some. The sample lists fewer than 150,000 clones, around 77% seen once, with roughly 2% in the top ten. V gave up 6 bases and J gave up 6 bases, with 8 bases separating them. CDR1 is SGHNT and CDR2 is YENEEA in the germline V gene. This CDR3 comprises 12 residues. As regards this clone: Antigen: not known.

Input material: PBMCs. The chain joins TRBV11-3 to TRBJ2-2; D gene unclear. This receptor was obtained from a man aged 25 to 40 in good health and CMV-seronegative. CDR3 sequence reads: CASSSLSGELFF. For the CDR3, the DNA is TGTGCCAGCAGTTCCCTGTCCGGGGAGCTGTTTTTT.